These 31 T cell receptor beta chains share one sample of origin, sequenced in a study of human T cells and chemical hapten exposure. Time point here: pre-sensitization, week 0. Treatment specified: therapeutic diphenylcyclopropenone sensitization with weekly scalp DPC. MiXCR, run by TCRdb on the RACE reads, gives a single entry per CDR3 protein. The sample holds about 350,000 distinct CDR3 sequences; approximately 5% are singletons and the top ten take under 9.5%. Sequenced material: whole blood, taken in connection with sensitization to the hapten diphenylcyclopropenone (DPC). These receptors were collected from a woman between 18 and 29 years old with alopecia areata. Some clones in this sample may be carry-over from other donors' samples.

This clonotype came up a few times. V gene TRBV12-3 or TRBV12-4 combines with J gene TRBJ1-3; possible D gene TRBD1, 6 bases. The CDR3 has 15 amino acids. V dropped 6 bases and J dropped 0 bases, with 12 bases sitting between them. Here the CDR3 reads CASSRQDGSGNTIYF. The CDR3 DNA follows: TGTGCCAGCAGCCGACAGGACGGCTCTGGAAACACCATATATTTT.

This clonotype was recorded many times. This chain connects TRBV5-1 to TRBJ1-5; D is undetermined. V was trimmed by 4 bases and J by 0 bases, leaving 11 bases between them. This CDR3 has 15 amino acids. Germline V gene lookup returns CDR1 SGHRS and CDR2 YFSETQ. The CDR3 DNA follows: TGCGCCAGCAGCACGGACGGGAATAGCAATCAGCCCCAGCATTTT. It yields the protein CASSTDGNSNQPQHF.

This clonotype was picked up many times. The rearrangement joins TRBV29-1 to TRBJ2-5; the D gene is possibly TRBD2 (6 bases). Trimming took 4 bases from V and 5 from J, leaving 11 bases between them. Germline loops: CDR1 SQVTM, CDR2 ANQGSEA. This CDR3 region has 12 residues. The CDR3 DNA is TGCAGCGTTGTAACTAGCAAGGAGACCCAGTACTTC. Protein: CSVVTSKETQYF.

The chain is built from TRBV2 and TRBJ2-5; no definite D call. Germline loops: CDR1 SNHLY, CDR2 FYNNEI. This CDR3 is built from 12 residues. The V end was cut by 6 bases, the J end by 2 bases, with 7 bases between. The CDR3 bases are TGTGCCAGCAGACCTCGACAAGAGACCCAGTACTTC. It encodes CASRPRQETQYF.

V usage is TRBV20-1 and J usage is TRBJ2-3; 12 bases line up with TRBD2. CDR1 is DFQATT and CDR2 is SNEGSKA in the germline V gene (reference sequence). This CDR3 has 16 amino acids. J gave up 3 bases and V 6 bases, and 10 bases lay outside the gene matches. As DNA, the CDR3 is TGCAGTGCGGTCACACTAGCGGGGGGCCCGACAGATACGCAGTATTTT. It codes for CSAVTLAGGPTDTQYF.

The V gene is TRBV4-1, the J gene TRBJ2-2, with unresolved D. The V and J ends lost 1 base and 5 bases respectively, with 11 bases between them. The germline CDR1 and CDR2 sequences are MGHRA and YSYEKL. The length of the CDR3 is 15 residues. CDR3 DNA sequence: TGCGCCAGCAGCCAAGCCACTCGGCAAACCGGGGAGCTGTTTTTT. Translated: CASSQATRQTGELFF.

This clonotype showed up just a few times. The V call is TRBV6-2 or TRBV6-3, the J call TRBJ1-4, with unresolved D. The CDR3 length is 12 residues. The V and J ends lost 6 bases and 8 bases respectively, with 10 bases between them. Germline V gene lookup returns CDR1 MNHEY and CDR2 SVGEGT. As DNA, the CDR3 is TGTGCCAGCAGCTCGACGGACGAAAAACTGTTTTTT. It is translated as CASSSTDEKLFF.

This clonotype has only a few counts. V and J are TRBV6-1 and TRBJ1-4, with 8 bases identical to TRBD1. CDR1 is MNHNS and CDR2 is SASEGT in the germline V gene. V lost 1 base, J lost 12 bases, and 7 bases stayed unmatched. This CDR3 contains 14 residues. The DNA for the CDR3 is TGTGCCAGCAGTGAAGGGCCAGGGGGCGCAGAACTGTTTTTT. This sequence encodes CASSEGPGGAELFF.

This clonotype was seen only a few times. The chain is built from TRBV20-1 and TRBJ1-5; D gene uncertain. The V gene lost 5 bases and the J gene lost 10 bases, with 18 bases spanning the gap. Germline V CDR1 and CDR2: DFQATT, SNEGSKA (reference sequence). The CDR3 has 13 residues. CDR3 nucleotide sequence: TGCAGTGCTTACCGGGCCGCTGGTGATCCCCAGCATTTT. It specifies CSAYRAAGDPQHF.

This clonotype was seen a few times. The chain employs TRBV14 and TRBJ1-2; TRBD1 agrees at 7 bases. The germline gives CDR1 SGHDN, CDR2 FVKESK. J gave up 3 bases and V 4 bases, and 14 bases lay outside the gene matches. The CDR3 is 17 amino acids. The CDR3 reads CASSLRTLTGRHYGYTF. The CDR3 coding sequence is TGTGCCAGCAGCCTCCGGACCTTGACAGGGAGGCACTATGGCTACACCTTC.

This clonotype was seen many times. This chain links TRBV12-3 or TRBV12-4 with TRBJ2-3; D gene ambiguous. The CDR3 spans 11 residues. The V and J ends lost 0 bases and 7 bases respectively, with 2 bases between them. Here the CDR3 DNA reads TGTGCCAGCAGTTTAGCCTATACGCAGTATTTT. It encodes CASSLAYTQYF.

This clonotype was detected many times. The rearrangement uses TRBV18 and TRBJ1-1, with D uncertain. Germline V gene sequence: CDR1 KGHSH, CDR2 LQKENI. V lost 2 bases, J lost 0 bases, and 7 bases lay in between. The CDR3 contains 14 residues. DNA of the CDR3: TGTGCCAGCTCACCAGGGGAAATGAACACTGAAGCTTTCTTT. This translates into CASSPGEMNTEAFF. Based on the CDR3 plus reference TRBV18 and TRBJ1-1, the full variable domain is NAGVMQNPRHLVRRRGQEARLRCSPMKGHSHVYWYRQLPEEGLKFMVYLQKENIIDESGMPKERFSAEFPKEGPSILRIQQVVRGDSAAYFCASSPGEMNTEAFFGQGTRLTVV.

This clonotype has ten or more counts. This chain uses TRBV6-5 with TRBJ1-5; D is perhaps TRBD1 (6 bases). The V end was cut by 8 bases, the J end by 4 bases, with 18 bases between. The CDR3 is 15 amino acids. Germline values: CDR1 MNHEY, CDR2 SVGAGI. CDR3 bases: TGTGCCAGCGGGACTCCGGGGGCGGGTAATCAGCCCCAGCATTTT. Protein sequence: CASGTPGAGNQPQHF.

A few counts support this clonotype. An end of the junction does not agree with germline; a read error may underlie this. The gene calls are TRBV6-5 and TRBJ2-7; the match to TRBD1 covers 7 bases. Germline V lookup: CDR1 MNHEY, CDR2 SVGAGI. This CDR3 is built from 14 residues. The CDR3 spells CASSSYKGAYEQYF. CDR3 in DNA: TGTGCCAGCAGCTCGTATAAGGGGGCCTATGAGCAGTACTTC.

This clonotype turned up a few times. The V and J genes are TRBV29-1 and TRBJ2-7, with D perhaps TRBD1 (8 bases). The V gene lost 6 bases and the J gene lost 3 bases, with 12 bases spanning the gap. This CDR3 comprises 12 residues. The germline gives CDR1 SQVTM, CDR2 ANQGSEA. CDR3 region: CSVQGGDYEQYF. The CDR3 DNA is TGCAGCGTACAGGGGGGGGACTACGAGCAGTACTTC.

V and J are TRBV2 and TRBJ2-5, with 13 bases that match TRBD2. Trimming at V came to 2 bases and at J to 5 bases, leaving 8 bases not matched to a gene. The CDR3 is made up of 17 amino acids. Germline loops: CDR1 SNHLY, CDR2 FYNNEI. The CDR3 region is CASSEMGLAGPKETQYF. The CDR3 bases are TGTGCCAGCAGTGAAATGGGACTAGCGGGGCCTAAGGAGACCCAGTACTTC.

The genes are TRBV6-1 and TRBJ1-1; D is unresolved. The germline V gene has CDR1 MNHNS and CDR2 SASEGT. Trimming removed 6 bases from V and 4 bases from J, with 12 bases in between. The CDR3 contains 13 residues. CDR3 bases: TGTGCCAGCAGGGTAGCAGATGGCACTGAAGCTTTCTTT. It translates to CASRVADGTEAFF.

The chain is built from TRBV18 and TRBJ1-4; 9 nucleotides agree with TRBD1. CDR1 and CDR2 from the germline V gene are KGHSH and LQKENI. V was pared by 2 bases and J by 7 bases, with 11 bases of the junction left unmatched. The CDR3 spans 17 residues. This CDR3 is CASSPFIPTGGIEKLFF. For the CDR3, the DNA is TGTGCCAGCTCACCATTCATCCCGACAGGGGGGATTGAAAAACTGTTTTTT.

This clonotype has just a few counts. V gene TRBV14 combines with J gene TRBJ1-6, with D unclear. This CDR3 is built from 16 residues. The V end lost 1 base, the J end lost 9 bases, and 16 bases lay between the germline ends. Germline V gene data show CDR1 as SGHDN and CDR2 as FVKESK. The CDR3 loop is CASSQVEAYPRSPLHF. The DNA for the CDR3 is TGTGCCAGCAGCCAAGTCGAGGCTTATCCGCGTTCACCCCTCCACTTT.

This chain links TRBV5-5 with TRBJ2-2, with 11 bases matching TRBD1. The germline V gene has CDR1 SGHKS and CDR2 YYEKEE (reference sequence). The CDR3 length is 20 residues. The V and J ends lost 0 bases and 4 bases, in that order; junction bases with no gene match: 14. As DNA, the CDR3 is TGTGCCAGCAGCTTGGTGGTCGGACAGGGGGCGCGAGCGGTCACCGGGGAGCTGTTTTTT. This encodes CASSLVVGQGARAVTGELFF.

This clonotype was recorded a few times. The chain carries TRBV6-6 and TRBJ2-3; 7 bases map to TRBD1. The CDR3 is 15 residues long. Looked up from germline, CDR1 is MNHNY and CDR2 is SVGAGI (reference sequence). V dropped 2 bases and J dropped 4; count of bases not matched to a gene: 6. In DNA form, the CDR3 reads TGTGCCAGCAGTTACATTGGGACAGCGGCAGATACGCAGTATTTT. Protein product: CASSYIGTAADTQYF.

The chain recombines TRBV27 with TRBJ2-3, with D possibly called TRBD1 or TRBD2 (6 bases each). Trimming pared 2 bases from V and 15 bases from J, leaving 15 bases between. The V gene's germline CDR1 is MNHEY and CDR2 SMNVEV (reference sequence). The CDR3 is made up of 12 amino acids. As DNA, the CDR3 is TGTGCCAGCAGTTTAGGCCGGGGGCCCGCATATTTT. Its translation is CASSLGRGPAYF.

This clonotype was seen ten or more times. The J gene is TRBJ2-4, the V gene TRBV7-9; possibly TRBD1 for D (5 bases). The CDR3 extends over 17 amino acids. V was trimmed by 2 bases and J by 3 bases, leaving 17 bases between them. Germline values: CDR1 SEHNR, CDR2 FQNEAQ (reference sequence). This chain's CDR3 is CASSLTAGFVIKNIQYF. The CDR3 bases are TGTGCCAGCAGCTTAACTGCAGGGTTTGTCATCAAAAACATTCAGTACTTC. The variable domain in full, completed from reference TRBV7-9 and TRBJ2-4, reads DTGVSQNPRHKITKRGQNVTFRCDPISEHNRLYWYRQTLGQGPEFLTYFQNEAQLEKSRLLSDRFSAERPKGSFSTLEIQRTEQGDSAMYLCASSLTAGFVIKNIQYFGAGTRLSVL.

This clonotype was picked up many times. The J gene is TRBJ1-6, the V gene TRBV7-8; 7 bases map to TRBD1. Germline V gene sequence: CDR1 SGHVS, CDR2 FQNEAQ. This CDR3 is built from 16 residues. V trimming: 5 bases; J trimming: 8 bases; junction bases outside the gene matches: 12. CDR3 sequence reads: CASSPTARGGYSPLHF. The CDR3 nucleotides are TGTGCCAGCAGCCCCACCGCCAGGGGGGGTTATTCACCCCTCCACTTT. The full variable domain, its missing parts supplied by reference TRBV7-8 and TRBJ1-6, is GAGVSQSPRYKVAKRGQDVALRCDPISGHVSLFWYQQALGQGPEFLTYFQNEAQLDKSGLPSDRFFAERPEGSVSTLKIQRTQQEDSAVYLCASSPTARGGYSPLHFGNGTRLTVT.

In this sample, this clonotype turned up a few times. V and J are TRBV7-6 and TRBJ1-1, with no clear D. This CDR3 contains 13 residues. Germline-derived CDR1 and CDR2 are SGHVS and FNYEAQ. V gave up 2 bases and J gave up 8 bases, with 12 bases separating them. In DNA, the CDR3 is TGTGCCAGCAGCTTAATTCGATGGACGGAAGCTTTCTTT. Its translation is CASSLIRWTEAFF.

This chain uses TRBV3-1 with TRBJ1-3, with D possibly matching TRBD1 (5 bases). This CDR3 has 16 residues. Trimming took 3 bases from V and 4 from J, leaving 16 bases between them. Germline-derived CDR1 and CDR2 are LGHDT and YNNKEL (reference sequence). The CDR3 coding sequence is TGTGCCAGCAGCCAGACTCCTGGGGGTAGGGGAAACACCATATATTTT. Residues: CASSQTPGGRGNTIYF.

At least ten counts were recorded for this clonotype. The chain carries TRBV3-1 and TRBJ2-5; D perhaps matches TRBD1 (6 bases). The V gene's germline CDR1 is LGHDT and CDR2 YNNKEL (reference sequence). The CDR3 has 17 amino acids. Between the trimmed V and J ends, which lost 3 bases and 5 bases, there was a span of 22 bases. The CDR3 loop is CASSHRKNRARQETQYF. The CDR3 DNA sequence: TGTGCCAGCAGCCATCGGAAAAACAGGGCCCGGCAGGAGACCCAGTACTTC.

Written as DNA, the CDR3 is TGTGCCAGCAGTGGAGATTCAGGGAGAAAACTGTTTTTT. Residues: CASSGDSGRKLFF. V gene TRBV25-1 combines with J gene TRBJ1-4; a weak D match, TRBD1 (5 bases). V lost 4 bases, J lost 10 bases, and 13 bases lay in between. Germline V gene sequence: CDR1 MGHDK, CDR2 SYGVNS. The CDR3 length is 13 residues.

The gene calls are TRBV7-2 and TRBJ1-4; tentatively, D is TRBD1 (5 bases). Trimming removed 2 bases at V and 3 bases at J, with 10 bases between. Per the germline V gene, CDR1 is SGHTA and CDR2 is FQGNSA. This CDR3 is 15 amino acids long. CDR3 sequence: CASSLSRGANEKLFF. Written as DNA, the CDR3 is TGTGCCAGCAGCTTAAGTAGGGGTGCTAATGAAAAACTGTTTTTT.

This clonotype occurred a few times. V gene TRBV7-8 combines with J gene TRBJ2-2, with 7 bases aligning to TRBD1. The CDR3 is made up of 15 amino acids. Germline-derived CDR1 and CDR2 are SGHVS and FQNEAQ. With V trimmed by 2 bases and J by 7 bases, 7 bases remained unmatched. The CDR3, as DNA: TGTGCCAGCAGCTTAACAGTAACAGGGGACGGGGAGCTGTTTTTT. Translating gives CASSLTVTGDGELFF.

This clonotype showed up many times. The rearrangement links TRBV20-1 to TRBJ2-2, with TRBD1 matching 8 bases. V was pared by 3 bases and J by 1 base, with 4 bases of the junction left unmatched. Germline loops: CDR1 DFQATT, CDR2 SNEGSKA (reference sequence). The CDR3 length is 15 residues. CDR3 region: CSAREGQVNTGELFF. The DNA of the CDR3 is TGCAGTGCTAGGGAGGGACAGGTGAACACCGGGGAGCTGTTTTTT.